This T cell receptor beta chain was captured in a study of T cells in localized non-small cell lung cancer. CDR1 is SGHNT and CDR2 is YENEEA in the germline V gene. The CDR3 contains 15 residues. Losses at the gene ends were 5 bases for V and 3 bases for J; bases not matched to a gene: 7. Assay: immunoSEQ multiplex PCR; the TCRdb copy retains only in-frame clones and omits some. The table has around 26,000 clones, about 87% seen once. Material: peripheral blood, obtained before any cancer treatment. The chain has TRBV11-3 and TRBJ1-1; TRBD1 matches at 9 bases. The TCR originated in a woman aged 18 to 55 with stage I lung adenocarcinoma. The CDR3: CASSSRDRVDTEAFF. Written as DNA, the CDR3 is TGTGCCAGCAGCAGCCGGGACAGGGTGGACACTGAAGCTTTCTTT.